Ten or more counts support the clone carrying this T cell receptor beta chain. Its target is unknown. The data were taken from a study of regulatory T cells in long-lasting Graves disease. Assembly of TCR beta libraries relied on iRepertoire HTBI primers together with Arm-PCR of CDR3 regions. One entry per CDR3 protein, called by TCRdb with MiXCR from the multiplex PCR reads. Of fewer than 600,000 distinct CDR3 sequences in the sample, approximately 23% are singletons; the top ten hold roughly 14%. Study-wide results and limits: Authors noted too few samples as a limitation. Persistent disease exhibited a predilection for TRBV28, TRBJ1-2 and TRBJ2-5.

The time point denotes: persistent/refractory GD, antithyroid drugs over 5 years with positive TRAb. PBMC-derived RNA was used for the TCR library. Germline V gene sequence: CDR1 ENHRY, CDR2 SYGVKD. V shed 5 bases, J shed 6 bases, and the junction held 7 bases outside the gene matches. The CDR3 consists of 14 residues. This sample comprised peripheral blood mononuclear cells (PBMCs), obtained when the disease was refractory, from a patient treated with antithyroid drugs. This sequence was found in a female donor with Graves disease. J is TRBJ1-2 and V is TRBV10-3; TRBD1 agrees at 9 bases. The CDR3 sequence: CAISWTGEENGYTF. CDR3 nucleotides: TGTGCCATCAGTTGGACAGGGGAGGAAAATGGCTACACCTTC.